The 13 T cell receptor beta chains presented below share a single source sample, sequenced in a study of blood T cell repertoires in COVID-19. Here immunoSEQ multiplex PCR was the method, and the copy in TCRdb shows in-frame clones only, minus some. Of 150,000 to 200,000 clones listed, approximately 81% are singletons. Sequencing input: PBMCs or T cells enriched from blood (not recorded which). All receptors derive from a woman in her 40s with acute COVID-19.

The rearrangement uses TRBV6-5 and TRBJ1-1; tentatively, D is TRBD1 (5 bases). The germline V and J ends were trimmed by 2 bases and 8 bases, with 12 bases remaining between them. Germline V gives CDR1 MNHEY, CDR2 SVGAGI. The CDR3 extends over 13 amino acids. The DNA for the CDR3 is TGTGCCAGCAGTTACCGCGGGGCCGGAGAAGCTTTCTTT. It yields the protein CASSYRGAGEAFF.

This clone showed up just a few times. The chain joins TRBV5-6 to TRBJ2-2, with 7 bases identical to TRBD2. With 7 bases clipped from V and 1 base from J, the junction kept 7 bases outside the gene matches. This CDR3 is 15 amino acids long. In germline, CDR1 is SGHDT, CDR2 YYEEEE. In DNA, the CDR3 is TGTGCCAGCTGGACGGCTAGCGGGAACACCGGGGAGCTGTTTTTT. Translating it yields CASWTASGNTGELFF.

The chain joins TRBV1 to TRBJ2-5; TRBD2, the table's D call, was not compared with the DNA. TRBV1 is assigned pseudogene status. This CDR3 is built from 18 residues. CDR3 sequence (DNA): TGCACCAGCAGCCTTATGGGACTAGCGGGAGGGCCTTCCGAGACCCAGTACTTC. Translated: CTSSLMGLAGGPSETQYF.

The chain recombines TRBV14 with TRBJ2-3; D is perhaps TRBD2 (7 bases). The V gene's germline CDR1 is SGHDN and CDR2 FVKESK. The CDR3 runs to 15 residues. V lost 4 bases and J lost 4, with 15 bases in between. The CDR3 protein is CASSPRGAGPDTQYF. The CDR3 DNA sequence: TGTGCCAGCAGCCCTCGGGGGGCAGGGCCAGATACGCAGTATTTT.

This clone has ten or more counts. The genes are TRBV7-9 and TRBJ2-5; TRBD2 matches at 13 bases. The CDR3 is 15 residues long. With V trimmed by 4 bases and J by 4 bases, 3 bases remained unmatched. Germline V gene lookup returns CDR1 SEHNR and CDR2 FQNEAQ (reference sequence). This CDR3 reads CASSSLAGGAETQYF. In DNA, the CDR3 is TGTGCCAGCAGCTCACTAGCGGGAGGGGCAGAGACCCAGTACTTC.

Points on this clone: This sample includes further DNA sequences coding for the same CDR3. V gene TRBV5-1 combines with J gene TRBJ2-1; 7 nucleotides agree with TRBD2. Trimming removed 0 bases from V and 4 bases from J; junction bases left unmatched: 4. Germline CDR1 and CDR2: SGHRS and YFSETQ. The CDR3 loop spans 15 amino acids. The CDR3 DNA follows: TGCGCCAGCAGCTTGGGACTAGCTGTGTACAATGAGCAGTTCTTC. Residues: CASSLGLAVYNEQFF. The variable domain in full, completed from reference TRBV5-1 and TRBJ2-1, reads KAGVTQTPRYLIKTRGQQVTLSCSPISGHRSVSWYQQTPGQGLQFLFEYFSETQRNKGNFPGRFSGRQFSNSRSEMNVSTLELGDSALYLCASSLGLAVYNEQFFGPGTRLTVL.

The chain is built from TRBV11-1 and TRBJ1-1, with TRBD1 as a possible D gene (6 bases). Per the germline V gene, CDR1 is SGHAT and CDR2 is FQDESV (reference sequence). The CDR3 runs to 15 residues. V was trimmed by 2 bases and J by 3 bases, leaving 13 bases between them. Here the CDR3 reads CASSLLAGQYTEAFF. DNA for the CDR3: TGTGCCAGCAGCTTATTGGCTGGACAGTACACTGAAGCTTTCTTT.

The chain combines TRBV4-1 with TRBJ2-1, with 7 bases identical to TRBD2. The V and J ends lost 0 bases and 9 bases, in that order; junction bases with no gene match: 14. The germline CDR1 and CDR2 sequences are MGHRA and YSYEKL. The length of the CDR3 is 17 residues. CDR3 sequence reads: CASSQDLPVGGPGEQFF. As DNA, the CDR3 is TGCGCCAGCAGCCAAGATCTTCCCGTGGGAGGGCCCGGTGAGCAGTTCTTC.

The gene calls are TRBV6-5 and TRBJ2-7; 8 nucleotides agree with TRBD1. Losses at the gene ends were 7 bases for V and 6 bases for J; bases not matched to a gene: 8. This CDR3 has 13 amino acids. Germline lookup yields CDR1 MNHEY and CDR2 SVGAGI. CDR3 sequence (DNA): TGTGCCAGCACCTCCAGGGGGCGAGTCGAGCAGTACTTC. This translates into CASTSRGRVEQYF.

This chain joins TRBV7-3 and TRBJ2-2, with TRBD2 identical over 9 bases. Germline CDR1 and CDR2: SGHTA and FQGTGA. The CDR3 has 17 residues. The V gene end was trimmed by 1 base and the J gene end by 3 bases; junction bases not matched to a gene: 6. The CDR3 is CASSLSSGRPYTGELFF. CDR3 in DNA: TGTGCCAGCAGCTTAAGCAGCGGGAGGCCCTACACCGGGGAGCTGTTTTTT.

In this sample, this clone turned up a few times. The chain recombines TRBV6-4 with TRBJ2-1, with 7 bases that match TRBD1. This CDR3 is 13 amino acids long. Per the germline V gene, CDR1 is MRHNA and CDR2 is SNTAGT. V lost 5 bases and J lost 6; bases outside the gene matches: 4. CDR3 bases: TGTGCCAGCAGTCAGGGGGACCCCAATGAGCAGTTCTTC. Its protein product is CASSQGDPNEQFF.

The chain employs TRBV5-1 and TRBJ2-1; TRBD2 aligns across 7 bases. Germline values: CDR1 SGHRS, CDR2 YFSETQ. The length of the CDR3 is 15 residues. Trimming at V came to 0 bases and at J to 7 bases, leaving 7 bases not matched to a gene. The CDR3 DNA reads as TGCGCCAGCAGCTTGGAGGGAGGGCCTTTAAATGAGCAGTTCTTC. It codes for CASSLEGGPLNEQFF. Variable domain in full (rest from reference TRBV5-1 and TRBJ2-1): KAGVTQTPRYLIKTRGQQVTLSCSPISGHRSVSWYQQTPGQGLQFLFEYFSETQRNKGNFPGRFSGRQFSNSRSEMNVSTLELGDSALYLCASSLEGGPLNEQFFGPGTRLTVL.

The rearrangement links TRBV7-9 to TRBJ2-7; 10 bases fit TRBD2. Germline CDR1 SEHNR, CDR2 FQNEAQ (reference sequence). V shed 4 bases and J 7 bases; nucleotides not matched to a gene: 19. CDR3 length equals 18 residues. In DNA form, the CDR3 reads TGTGCCAGCAGCTCAGGCCTCCCCCTACTAGCGGGATCTTGGGAGCAGTACTTC. Amino acids: CASSSGLPLLAGSWEQYF.